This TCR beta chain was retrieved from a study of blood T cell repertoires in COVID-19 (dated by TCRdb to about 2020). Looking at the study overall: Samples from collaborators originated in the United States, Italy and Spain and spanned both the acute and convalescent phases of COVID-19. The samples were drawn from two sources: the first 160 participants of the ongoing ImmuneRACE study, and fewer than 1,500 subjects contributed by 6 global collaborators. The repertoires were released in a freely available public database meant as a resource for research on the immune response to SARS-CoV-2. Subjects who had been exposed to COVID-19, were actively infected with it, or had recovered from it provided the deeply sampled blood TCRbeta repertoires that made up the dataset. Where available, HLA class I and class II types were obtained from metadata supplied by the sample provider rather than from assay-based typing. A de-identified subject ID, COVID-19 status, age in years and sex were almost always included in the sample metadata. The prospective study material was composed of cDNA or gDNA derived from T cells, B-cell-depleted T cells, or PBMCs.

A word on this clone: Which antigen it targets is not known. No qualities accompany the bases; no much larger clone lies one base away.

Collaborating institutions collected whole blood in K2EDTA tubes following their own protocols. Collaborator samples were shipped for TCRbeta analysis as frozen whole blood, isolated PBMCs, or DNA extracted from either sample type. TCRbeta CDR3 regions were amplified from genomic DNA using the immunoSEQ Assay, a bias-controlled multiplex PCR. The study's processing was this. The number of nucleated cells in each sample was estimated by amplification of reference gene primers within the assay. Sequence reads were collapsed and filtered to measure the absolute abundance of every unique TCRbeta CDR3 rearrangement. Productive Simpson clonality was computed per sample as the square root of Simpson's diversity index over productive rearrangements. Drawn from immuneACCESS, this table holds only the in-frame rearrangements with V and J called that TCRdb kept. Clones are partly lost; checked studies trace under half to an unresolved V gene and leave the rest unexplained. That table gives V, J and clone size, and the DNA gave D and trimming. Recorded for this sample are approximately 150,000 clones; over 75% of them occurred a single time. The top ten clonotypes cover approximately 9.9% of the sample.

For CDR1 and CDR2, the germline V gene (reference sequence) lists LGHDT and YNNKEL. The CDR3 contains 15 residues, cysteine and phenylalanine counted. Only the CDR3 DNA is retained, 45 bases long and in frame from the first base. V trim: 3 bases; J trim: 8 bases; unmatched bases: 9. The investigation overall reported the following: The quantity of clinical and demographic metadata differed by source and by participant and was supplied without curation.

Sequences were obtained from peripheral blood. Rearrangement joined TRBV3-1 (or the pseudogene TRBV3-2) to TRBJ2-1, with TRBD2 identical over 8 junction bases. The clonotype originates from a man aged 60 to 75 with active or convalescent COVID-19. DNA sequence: TGTGCCAGCAGCCACCTGGGACTAGATCTCCATGAGCAGTTCTTC. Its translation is CASSHLGLDLHEQFF.